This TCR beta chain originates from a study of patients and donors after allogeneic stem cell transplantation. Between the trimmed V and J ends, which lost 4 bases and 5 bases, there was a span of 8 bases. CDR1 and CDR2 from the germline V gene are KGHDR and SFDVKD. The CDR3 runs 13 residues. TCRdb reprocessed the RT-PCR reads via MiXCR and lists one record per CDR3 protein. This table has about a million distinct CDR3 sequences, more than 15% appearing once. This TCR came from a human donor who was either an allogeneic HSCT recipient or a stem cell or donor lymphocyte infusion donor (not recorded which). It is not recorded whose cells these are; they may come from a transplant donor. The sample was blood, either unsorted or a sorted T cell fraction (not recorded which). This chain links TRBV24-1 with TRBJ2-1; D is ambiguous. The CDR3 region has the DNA TGTGCCACCAGTGACAGTTGGGACAATGAGCAGTTCTTC. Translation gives CATSDSWDNEQFF.